This T cell receptor beta chain originates from a study (dated by TCRdb to 2014 to 2015). Study-level background: Whether tumor-infiltrating Tregs in breast cancer are recruited from blood Tregs or converted in situ from other CD4+ T cell subsets was tested.

As concerns this clonotype: Its antigen is unknown. No quality values exist for individual bases; no much larger clone is one base distant.

Full-length TCR variable regions were amplified by 5' RACE PCR with constant-region reverse primers, and semi-nested PCR with Nested Universal Primer A was subsequently performed. The ReliaPrep RNA Cell Miniprep System was used to extract total RNA, which was then reverse transcribed into 5'RACE-ready cDNA with the SMARTer RACE 5'/3' Kit. Multiplex adaptors were used to barcode full-length TCR alpha and beta libraries, and the barcoded libraries were sequenced on an Illumina MiSeq. Per the source publication's procedure: For each of nine subset-tissue groups, sequencing data from the five patients were pooled, and the groups were compared by unsupervised clustering of TCR gene usage. The Morisita-Horn index was used to calculate repertoire similarity, with shared sequences weighted according to their contribution to each repertoire. TCRdb's own reprocessing of the public reads used fastp at Q25 and MiXCR and kept productive beta chains. Rows with one shared CDR3 protein collapse into an entry with the most common genes and DNA. None of the V and J calls come from the authors' own analysis; TCRdb made them. This sample holds roughly 55,000 distinct CDR3 sequences; approximately 23% were observed only once. The ten largest clones take up approximately 3.3% of the sample.

The CDR3 contains 17 residues, cysteine and phenylalanine counted. Just the 51-base CDR3 DNA is kept, in frame starting at base 1. V ends up 0 bases short and J 3 bases short, with an unmatched junction base count of 6. In the germline V gene, CDR1 corresponds to SGHRS and CDR2 to YFSETQ. Broader findings and caveats from the paper: In terms of TCR gene usage, tumor memory CD4+ T cells clustered together with blood and lymph node memory CD4+ cells, as well as with lymph node naive CD4+ cells. Validation in the larger cohort was restricted to a single TCR beta V-J rearrangement rather than whole repertoires. Tumor-infiltrating Treg TCR alpha and beta sequences overlapped most with tumor naive CD4+ T cells, then with blood naive CD4+ T cells.

Naive CD4+ T cells were purified with the Miltenyi Naive CD4+ T Cell Isolation kit, with Tregs depleted using CD25 microbeads. Tregs, naive and memory CD4+ T cells from tumor, blood and ipsilateral draining lymph nodes of a few breast cancer patients underwent full-length TCR alpha and beta sequencing. Tumor tissue and lymph nodes from ipsilateral axillary dissection were perfused with PBS, minced and digested with collagenase I and hyaluronidase. A purity exceeding 90% was confirmed by FACS for the sorted cell populations. The chain is encoded by TRBV5-1 joined to TRBJ2-1, with 10 central nucleotides matching TRBD2. This TCR came from a female donor with breast cancer. Sequenced: tumor-infiltrating naive CD4+ T cells sorted from the breast tumor. The cell subset or site label here, explained by the study, means: naive CD4+ T cells, CD4+CD45RA+CD25-. The DNA sequence reads TGCGCCAGCAGCTTGGGGCTAGCGGGAGTTTACTACAATGAGCAGTTCTTC. This yields the protein CASSLGLAGVYYNEQFF. Supplemented by the reference TRBV5-1 and TRBJ2-1 proteins around the CDR3, the complete variable domain is KAGVTQTPRYLIKTRGQQVTLSCSPISGHRSVSWYQQTPGQGLQFLFEYFSETQRNKGNFPGRFSGRQFSNSRSEMNVSTLELGDSALYLCASSLGLAGVYYNEQFFGPGTRLTVL.